Listed here are 31 T cell receptor beta chains from one sample, sequenced in a study of blood T cell repertoires in COVID-19. Data came from immunoSEQ multiplex PCR; TCRdb stores just in-frame clones and leaves some out. The profile covers fewer than 300,000 clones, with around 86% appearing a single time and roughly 14% taken by the ten largest. The sequenced sample consisted of peripheral blood. Receptors originate from a human donor in a cohort sampled during active COVID-19.

The chain carries TRBV2 and TRBJ1-6, with a weak D call TRBD1 (5 bases). There are 13 residues in the CDR3. Germline V gives CDR1 SNHLY, CDR2 FYNNEI. V dropped 8 bases and J dropped 10 bases, with 15 bases sitting between them. CDR3 residues: CASRGGSRSPLHF. CDR3 coding DNA: TGTGCCAGCCGGGGGGGGAGTCGGTCACCCCTCCACTTT. Complete variable domain (other parts from reference TRBV2 and TRBJ1-6): EPEVTQTPSHQVTQMGQEVILRCVPISNHLYFYWYRQILGQKVEFLVSFYNNEISEKSEIFDDQFSVERPDGSNFTLKIRSTKLEDSAMYFCASRGGSRSPLHFGNGTRLTVT.

V gene TRBV28 combines with J gene TRBJ2-7, with TRBD2 matching 12 bases. Germline CDR1 and CDR2: MDHEN and SYDVKM. Unmatched junction bases numbered 9, after V lost 8 bases and J lost 4 bases. The CDR3 sequence is 15 residues long. In DNA form, the CDR3 reads TGTGCCAGCGGGACCGGACTAGCGGGAAGATACGAGCAGTACTTC. Translated, it gives CASGTGLAGRYEQYF.

V gene TRBV27 combines with J gene TRBJ2-3, with no clear D. CDR3 size: 15 residues. In germline, CDR1 is MNHEY, CDR2 SMNVEV (reference sequence). Trimming removed 6 bases from V and 5 bases from J, with 18 bases in between. The CDR3: CASRPTSLVRDTQYF. In nucleotides, the CDR3 is TGTGCCAGCAGACCCACAAGTTTGGTTCGAGATACGCAGTATTTT.

V and J are TRBV18 and TRBJ1-3; no reliable D call. Trimming pared 4 bases from V and 0 bases from J, leaving 10 bases between. From germline, CDR1 is KGHSH and CDR2 LQKENI. The CDR3 spans 15 residues. This CDR3 is CASSLPRHSGNTIYF. For the CDR3, the DNA is TGTGCCAGCTCACTACCGAGGCACTCTGGAAACACCATATATTTT. Variable domain in full (rest from reference TRBV18 and TRBJ1-3): NAGVMQNPRHLVRRRGQEARLRCSPMKGHSHVYWYRQLPEEGLKFMVYLQKENIIDESGMPKERFSAEFPKEGPSILRIQQVVRGDSAAYFCASSLPRHSGNTIYFGEGSWLTVV.

In its sample, this clone was seen once. The V call is TRBV3-1 (or the pseudogene TRBV3-2), the J call TRBJ2-7, with TRBD2 matching 14 bases. This CDR3 spans 17 amino acids. Per the germline V gene, CDR1 is LGHDT and CDR2 is YNNKEL (reference sequence). The V gene end was trimmed by 3 bases and the J gene end by 6 bases; junction bases not matched to a gene: 10. The CDR3 loop reads CASSQGLAGAKRAEQYF. The CDR3 coding sequence is TGTGCCAGCAGCCAGGGACTAGCGGGAGCAAAGCGGGCCGAGCAGTACTTC.

This rearrangement joins TRBV7-2 to TRBJ2-3, with a possible D match to TRBD2 (5 bases). The germline gives CDR1 SGHTA, CDR2 FQGNSA. This CDR3 has 16 residues. V was clipped by 5 bases and J by 2 bases, with 17 bases between them. The CDR3 reads CASSLGGRGVTDTQYF. The CDR3 nucleotides read TGTGCCAGCAGCCTTGGCGGACGGGGAGTCACAGATACGCAGTATTTT.

The chain combines TRBV28 with TRBJ2-7; 9 bases are shared with TRBD2. V dropped 6 bases and J dropped 6; count of bases not matched to a gene: 9. This CDR3 has 14 amino acids. From germline, CDR1 is MDHEN and CDR2 SYDVKM. The CDR3 protein is CASSLIAGAAEQYF. CDR3 bases: TGTGCCAGCAGCCTAATAGCGGGAGCCGCCGAGCAGTACTTC.

V is TRBV4-1 and J is TRBJ1-1; 8 bases align to TRBD1. The V gene's germline CDR1 is MGHRA and CDR2 YSYEKL. This CDR3 is built from 16 residues. The junction had 8 bases not matched to a gene; V was cut back by 4 bases and J by 1 base. Here the CDR3 DNA reads TGCGCCAGCAGCCCGACACCCGGACAGGGGAACACTGAAGCTTTCTTT. Its protein product is CASSPTPGQGNTEAFF.

J is TRBJ1-5 and V is TRBV6-1; TRBD1 might be the D (6 bases). Germline lookup yields CDR1 MNHNS and CDR2 SASEGT. The CDR3 extends over 15 amino acids. V lost 2 bases and J lost 5, with 13 bases in between. The CDR3 DNA is TGTGCCAGCAGTGAATCGGACAGTTCTTATCAGCCCCAGCATTTT. Translated, it gives CASSESDSSYQPQHF.

The V call is TRBV7-2, the J call TRBJ2-3, with a possible D match to TRBD2 (7 bases). Germline V lookup: CDR1 SGHTA, CDR2 FQGNSA. The V end lost 1 base, the J end lost 2 bases, and 16 bases lay between the germline ends. The CDR3 loop spans 17 amino acids. CDR3 in DNA: TGTGCCAGCAGCTTAGAAGGGGGGGGGCTACTCACAGATACGCAGTATTTT. This translates into CASSLEGGGLLTDTQYF.

The rearrangement uses TRBV6-1 and TRBJ2-1; weak D call: TRBD2 (6 bases). This CDR3 contains 15 residues. Per the germline V gene, CDR1 is MNHNS and CDR2 is SASEGT. Trimming left V 2 bases short and J 7 bases short, with 15 bases between. The CDR3 coding sequence is TGTGCCAGCAGTGAACCCGGGGGTCCTGGGAATGAGCAGTTCTTC. This translates into CASSEPGGPGNEQFF.

The V and J genes are TRBV19 and TRBJ1-6; D possibly corresponds to TRBD1 (6 bases). The germline V gene encodes CDR1 LNHDA and CDR2 SQIVND (reference sequence). CDR3 length: 15 residues. V gave up 3 bases and J gave up 6 bases, with 12 bases separating them. The CDR3 region is CASSMTQGGNSPLHF. In DNA, the CDR3 is TGTGCCAGTAGTATGACACAGGGTGGTAATTCACCCCTCCACTTT.

The chain couples TRBV2 to TRBJ2-7; 12 bases fit TRBD2. This CDR3 has 13 amino acids. The germline V gene encodes CDR1 SNHLY and CDR2 FYNNEI. Trimming cost V 10 bases and J 2 bases; bases outside gene matches: 3. CDR3 nucleotide sequence: TGTGCCACGCTAGCGGGAGGGCCCTACGAGCAGTACTTC. Translation: CATLAGGPYEQYF.

This clone has just one count. This rearrangement joins TRBV19 to TRBJ1-1; no reliable D call. The germline gives CDR1 LNHDA, CDR2 SQIVND (reference sequence). Trimming took off 3 bases at V and 0 bases at J, with 11 bases between the two ends. This CDR3 has 15 residues. The CDR3 DNA sequence: TGTGCCAGTAGTATTGAAGGAGGGATGAACACTGAAGCTTTCTTT. Protein sequence: CASSIEGGMNTEAFF.

The chain has TRBV7-9 and TRBJ2-7; D is perhaps TRBD2 (5 bases). This CDR3 is built from 14 residues. V lost 4 bases and J 3 bases, leaving 13 bases between the germline ends. Germline V gene sequence: CDR1 SEHNR, CDR2 FQNEAQ (reference sequence). CDR3: CASSSGLEGYEQYF. The CDR3 coding sequence is TGTGCCAGCAGCTCGGGCCTTGAGGGCTACGAGCAGTACTTC.

The rearrangement links TRBV2 to TRBJ2-5, with D perhaps TRBD2 (5 bases). Germline CDR1 SNHLY, CDR2 FYNNEI. V lost 7 bases and J 2 bases, leaving 14 bases between the germline ends. The CDR3 has 14 amino acids. The CDR3 protein is CASKVGALQETQYF. The CDR3 coding sequence is TGTGCCAGCAAAGTGGGAGCGCTACAAGAGACCCAGTACTTC.

The chain couples TRBV28 to TRBJ2-1; 12 nucleotides agree with TRBD1. The CDR3 has 15 amino acids. Unmatched junction bases numbered 16, after V lost 7 bases and J lost 15 bases. Germline V gene lookup returns CDR1 MDHEN and CDR2 SYDVKM. The CDR3 spells CASTLPGQGASWAFF. The CDR3 nucleotides are TGTGCCAGCACCCTTCCGGGACAGGGGGCGAGTTGGGCGTTCTTC.

V and J are TRBV6-4 and TRBJ2-7; D unclear. The ends were cut back, 6 bases at V and 1 base at J, with 7 bases in the middle. CDR1 is MRHNA and CDR2 is SNTAGT in the germline V gene. The CDR3 length is 12 residues. This CDR3 is CASRRESYEQYF. CDR3 DNA sequence: TGTGCCAGCAGAAGAGAATCCTACGAGCAGTACTTC.

The genes are TRBV7-9 and TRBJ2-3; 9 bases align to TRBD2. The CDR3 consists of 16 residues. CDR1 and CDR2 (germline): SEHNR, FQNEAQ (reference sequence). Trimming removed 1 base from V and 6 bases from J; junction bases left unmatched: 8. The CDR3 DNA sequence: TGTGCCAGCAGCTTAGAAGGCGGGAGGGCCGGGGATACGCAGTATTTT. Its protein product is CASSLEGGRAGDTQYF.

This clone was seen just once. The V and J genes are TRBV11-2 and TRBJ2-3, with 7 bases identical to TRBD1. The germline V gene has CDR1 SGHAT and CDR2 FQNNGV. Trimming removed 4 bases from V and 1 base from J; junction bases left unmatched: 2. The CDR3 spans 14 residues. Here the CDR3 DNA reads TGTGCCAGCAGCTGGGGGACAGGCACAGATACGCAGTATTTT. Its translation: CASSWGTGTDTQYF.

V usage is TRBV9 and J usage is TRBJ2-5; D may be TRBD1 (5 bases). The CDR3 is 14 amino acids. V was shortened by 3 bases and J by 2 bases, with 11 bases between the two germline ends. Per germline, CDR1 SGDLS and CDR2 YYNGEE. The CDR3 nucleotides are TGTGCCAGCAGCGCGCCAGACAGACAAGAGACCCAGTACTTC. It yields the protein CASSAPDRQETQYF.

The chain links TRBV27 to TRBJ1-2; perhaps TRBD1 as D (5 bases). There are 14 residues in the CDR3. CDR1 is MNHEY, CDR2 SMNVEV, per germline (reference sequence). V shed 0 bases and J shed 7 bases, with 12 bases lying between them. The CDR3 DNA is TGTGCCAGCAGTTTATCTAGACAGACCCCTGGCTACACCTTC. Protein product: CASSLSRQTPGYTF.

The gene calls are TRBV12-3 or TRBV12-4 and TRBJ1-3; D is uncertain. CDR3 size: 12 residues. V lost 3 bases to trimming and J lost 4 bases, with 4 bases between them. As DNA, the CDR3 is TGTGCCAGCAGTTTTGAGGGAAACACCATATATTTT. This translates into CASSFEGNTIYF.

This clone came up a few times. The genes are TRBV5-4 and TRBJ2-1; 11 bases agree with TRBD2. CDR3 length equals 16 residues. V was clipped by 4 bases and J by 3 bases; unmatched bases: 6. CDR1 and CDR2 from the germline V gene are SGHNT and YYREEE (reference sequence). The CDR3 DNA reads as TGTGCCAGCAGCCTGGGGGGACTAGCGGTCTACAATGAGCAGTTCTTC. Translating gives CASSLGGLAVYNEQFF.

The chain is built from TRBV27 and TRBJ2-7; 11 bases map to TRBD2. CDR3 size: 14 residues. Germline V gives CDR1 MNHEY, CDR2 SMNVEV (reference sequence). With 3 bases clipped from V and 5 bases from J, the junction kept 3 bases outside the gene matches. The CDR3 DNA follows: TGTGCCAGCAGTTTTAGCGGGAGGGCCAACGAGCAGTACTTC. Translating it yields CASSFSGRANEQYF.

The chain combines TRBV2 with TRBJ1-3; D not certain. The CDR3 runs to 14 residues. V was trimmed by 7 bases and J by 2 bases, leaving 12 bases between them. Germline lookup yields CDR1 SNHLY and CDR2 FYNNEI. The CDR3 DNA is TGTGCCAGCATGGACTTTAGCGCTGGAAACACCATATATTTT. Protein product: CASMDFSAGNTIYF. Full variable domain (rest looked up from reference TRBV2 and TRBJ1-3): EPEVTQTPSHQVTQMGQEVILRCVPISNHLYFYWYRQILGQKVEFLVSFYNNEISEKSEIFDDQFSVERPDGSNFTLKIRSTKLEDSAMYFCASMDFSAGNTIYFGEGSWLTVV.

The chain is built from TRBV6-5 and TRBJ2-7; 13 bases line up with TRBD2. Unmatched junction bases numbered 8, after V lost 6 bases and J lost 6 bases. This CDR3 has 15 residues. Germline V gives CDR1 MNHEY, CDR2 SVGAGI. The CDR3 here is CASSSGTSGTFEQYF. The CDR3 DNA reads as TGTGCCAGCAGCTCCGGGACTAGCGGGACCTTCGAGCAGTACTTC.

The V call is TRBV5-4, the J call TRBJ2-7; TRBD2 agrees at 9 bases. V trimming: 3 bases; J trimming: 7 bases; junction bases outside the gene matches: 11. The CDR3 is 15 residues long. Germline V gene lookup returns CDR1 SGHNT and CDR2 YYREEE (reference sequence). This CDR3 reads CASSSGTSRSSEQYF. CDR3 bases: TGTGCCAGCAGCTCCGGGACTAGCCGATCGAGTGAGCAGTACTTC.

The chain recombines TRBV7-2 with TRBJ1-1; maybe TRBD1 (6 bases). The CDR3 has 16 amino acids. The V and J ends lost 5 bases and 0 bases respectively, with 16 bases between them. Germline lookup yields CDR1 SGHTA and CDR2 FQGNSA. CDR3 region: CASSRTGGRMNTEAFF. The CDR3, as DNA: TGTGCCAGCAGCCGCACGGGGGGGCGGATGAACACTGAAGCTTTCTTT.

This clone came up once. This chain uses TRBV10-3 with TRBJ2-7, with TRBD2 matching over 7 bases. V shed 8 bases and J 2 bases; nucleotides not matched to a gene: 3. The germline V gene encodes CDR1 ENHRY and CDR2 SYGVKD. There are 12 residues in the CDR3. The CDR3 DNA reads TGTGCCATCTCTAGCGGTACCTACGAGCAGTACTTC. Protein: CAISSGTYEQYF.

The V and J genes are TRBV10-2 and TRBJ1-4; 7 nucleotides align to TRBD1. Trimming at V came to 11 bases and at J to 5 bases, leaving 8 bases not matched to a gene. This CDR3 has 13 residues. Germline-derived CDR1 and CDR2 are WSHSY and SAAADI. CDR3 nucleotides: TGCGCCTCAAGGGGGCAGACGAATGAAAAACTGTTTTTT. It translates to CASRGQTNEKLFF.